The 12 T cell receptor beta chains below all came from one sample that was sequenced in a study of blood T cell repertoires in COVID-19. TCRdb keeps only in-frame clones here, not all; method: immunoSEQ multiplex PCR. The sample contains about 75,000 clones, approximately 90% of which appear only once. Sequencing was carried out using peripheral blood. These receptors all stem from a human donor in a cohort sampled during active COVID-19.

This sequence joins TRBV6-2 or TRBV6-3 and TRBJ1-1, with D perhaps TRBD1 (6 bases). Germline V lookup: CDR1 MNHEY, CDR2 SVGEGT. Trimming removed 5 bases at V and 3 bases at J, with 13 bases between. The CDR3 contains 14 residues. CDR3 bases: TGTGCCAGCAGTCAACAGGGTTGGGACACTGAAGCTTTCTTT. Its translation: CASSQQGWDTEAFF.

The chain's CDR3 is CASSTRDSNTGELFF. The DNA for the CDR3 is TGTGCCAGCAGCACCAGGGACTCAAACACCGGGGAGCTGTTTTTT. The gene calls are TRBV21-1 and TRBJ2-2; the table's D call, TRBD2, has no DNA check behind it. TRBV21-1 is noted as a pseudogene. This CDR3 is built from 15 residues.

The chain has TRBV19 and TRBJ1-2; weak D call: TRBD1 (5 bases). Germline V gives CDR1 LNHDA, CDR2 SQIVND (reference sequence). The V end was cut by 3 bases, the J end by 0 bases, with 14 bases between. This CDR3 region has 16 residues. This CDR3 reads CASSMWGLLANYGYTF. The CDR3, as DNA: TGTGCCAGTAGTATGTGGGGACTGTTAGCTAACTATGGCTACACCTTC.

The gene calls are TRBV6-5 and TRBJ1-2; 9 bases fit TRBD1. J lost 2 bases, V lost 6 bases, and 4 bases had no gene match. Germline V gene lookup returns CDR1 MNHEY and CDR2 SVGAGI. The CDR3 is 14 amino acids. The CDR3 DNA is TGTGCCAGCAGGGGACAGGGCCGAAACTATGGCTACACCTTC. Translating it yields CASRGQGRNYGYTF.

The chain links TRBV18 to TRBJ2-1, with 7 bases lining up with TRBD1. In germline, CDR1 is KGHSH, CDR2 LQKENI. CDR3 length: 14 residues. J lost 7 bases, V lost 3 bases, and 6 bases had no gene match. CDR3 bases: TGTGCCAGCTCACCGTTGGGGACAGATAATGAGCAGTTCTTC. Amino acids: CASSPLGTDNEQFF.

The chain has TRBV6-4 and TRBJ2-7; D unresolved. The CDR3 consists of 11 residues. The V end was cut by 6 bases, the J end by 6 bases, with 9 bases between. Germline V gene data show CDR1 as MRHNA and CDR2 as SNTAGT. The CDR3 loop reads CASRTLGEQYF. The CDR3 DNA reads TGTGCCAGCAGGACCCTAGGCGAGCAGTACTTC.

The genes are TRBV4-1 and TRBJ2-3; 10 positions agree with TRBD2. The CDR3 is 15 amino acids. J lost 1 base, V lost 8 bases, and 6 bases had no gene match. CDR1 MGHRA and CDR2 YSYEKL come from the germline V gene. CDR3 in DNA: TGCGCCAGCGCCCCCGGGACTAGCGGCACAGATACGCAGTATTTT. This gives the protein CASAPGTSGTDTQYF.

The CDR3 here is CASSLAPTGTQAATQYF. CDR3 nucleotide sequence: TGCGCCAGCAGCTTGGCCCCAACAGGGACCCAGGCCGCGACCCAGTACTTC. This chain connects TRBV5-1 to TRBJ2-5, with D possibly matching TRBD1 (6 bases). The CDR3 is made up of 17 amino acids. In germline, CDR1 is SGHRS, CDR2 YFSETQ. Trimming took 0 bases from V and 7 from J, leaving 22 bases between them.

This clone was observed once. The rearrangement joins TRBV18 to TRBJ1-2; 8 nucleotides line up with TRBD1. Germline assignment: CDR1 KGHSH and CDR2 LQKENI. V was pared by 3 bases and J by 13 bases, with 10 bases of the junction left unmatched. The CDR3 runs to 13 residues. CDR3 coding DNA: TGTGCCAGCTCACCCTCTGGACAGGGTGGTGTCACCTTC. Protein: CASSPSGQGGVTF.

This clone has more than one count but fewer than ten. CDR3 residues: CASSESGTGLYNEQFF. For the CDR3, the DNA is TGCGCCAGCAGTGAGTCGGGCACCGGACTTTACAATGAGCAGTTCTTC. The rearrangement uses TRBV10-1 and TRBJ2-1; maybe TRBD2 (5 bases). Per germline, CDR1 WNHNN and CDR2 SYGVQD (reference sequence). The CDR3 runs to 16 residues. Trimming cost V 0 bases and J 4 bases, with 13 bases left between them.

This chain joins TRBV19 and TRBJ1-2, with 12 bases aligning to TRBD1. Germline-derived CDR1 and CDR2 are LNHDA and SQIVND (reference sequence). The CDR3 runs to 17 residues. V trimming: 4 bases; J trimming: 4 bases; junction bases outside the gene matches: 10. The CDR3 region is CASSTRDRGLGGYGYTF. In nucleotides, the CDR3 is TGTGCCAGTAGTACCCGGGACAGGGGGCTCGGTGGCTATGGCTACACCTTC.

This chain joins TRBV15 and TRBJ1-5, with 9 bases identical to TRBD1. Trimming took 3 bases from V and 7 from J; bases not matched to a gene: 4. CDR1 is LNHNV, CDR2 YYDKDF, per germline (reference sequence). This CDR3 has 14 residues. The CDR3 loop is CATSRDRGGQPQHF. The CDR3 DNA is TGTGCCACCAGCAGGGACAGGGGTGGCCAGCCCCAGCATTTT.